This T cell receptor beta chain was identified during a study of cytomegalovirus exposure and HLA in healthy donors. Study-level points and caveats: A later analysis reportedly found that, within productive TCRs, an Asian-associated ancestry cluster had fewer N-insertions than the mean observed across the approximately 700 donors.

In regard to this clone: Its cognate antigen is unknown.

Use of 60 Vbeta and 13 Jbeta primers characterized the PCR. Repertoires were generated with immunoSEQ multiplex PCR, while TCRdb's copy carries only in-frame clones and drops some. The sample lists approximately 170,000 clones, roughly 71% occurring once. CDR1 is SGHAT and CDR2 is FQNNGV in the germline V gene. The ends lost 1 base at V and 1 base at J; junction bases unmatched: 2. The CDR3 has 15 amino acids. Sequenced: PBMCs. The source of this sequence is a male donor in good health and CMV-seropositive. The chain combines TRBV11-2 with TRBJ2-3, with 7 bases identical to TRBD2. The CDR3 coding sequence is TGTGCCAGCAGCTTAGCGGGGGGACGCACAGATACGCAGTATTTT. Translating gives CASSLAGGRTDTQYF.